This T cell receptor (beta chain) is drawn from a study of blood T cells in healthy people across ages. On this clonotype: A much larger clone differs from this one at a single base, so this may be a read error.

Ranging in age from roughly 6 to 90, the donors were healthy Caucasian individuals from Russia. Total RNA amounts of at least 5 micrograms were extracted per sample. Trimming pared 6 bases from V and 13 bases from J, leaving 31 bases between. Germline V lookup: CDR1 MGHRA, CDR2 YSYEKL. This CDR3 is 17 amino acids long. A second PCR of 7 to 11 cycles used a sample-barcoded 5' primer and a J-beta primer mix. TCRdb redid the calling of the 5' RACE reads with MiXCR, one entry per CDR3 protein. The sample includes some 1.6 million distinct CDR3 sequences, roughly 32% of them seen just once. Sequences were obtained from blood. This rearrangement joins TRBV4-1 to TRBJ2-1; TRBD1 or TRBD2 may be the D gene (6 bases each). The TCR was taken from a woman in her twenties or thirties in good health. In DNA, the CDR3 is TGCGCCAGCAGGGCCGGAGGGGGGCGGATAGAGGAGGAGACCCAGTTCTTC. Its translation is CASRAGGGRIEEETQFF.